These T cell receptor beta chains were read from a single sample in a study of cytomegalovirus exposure and HLA in healthy donors. Assay: immunoSEQ multiplex PCR; the TCRdb copy retains only in-frame clones and omits some. The data contain over 150,000 clones, about three quarters of them singletons. The specimen sequenced was PBMCs. The receptors were sampled from a woman in her thirties in good health and CMV-seronegative. CDR3s include the opening cysteine and the closing phenylalanine or tryptophan. A D gene is named only where the DNA matches it firmly. Rows give clone size only sometimes, using once, few, many, or a class for an expanded clone.

v_gene,j_gene,d_gene,abundance,CDR3nt,CDR3aa
TRBV19,TRBJ2-1,TRBD1,.,TGTGCCAGTGGCGACAGGGGAAGGGTACGGAATGAGCAGTTCTTC,CASGDRGRVRNEQFF
TRBV2,TRBJ1-1,.,.,TGTGCCAGCAGTGATCAGGGTGGGGATTACACTGAAGCTTTCTTT,CASSDQGGDYTEAFF
TRBV5-4,TRBJ2-5,TRBD2,.,TGTGCCAGCAGCATACGGGGGGTGGGGCGCGTACTCCAGAAAGAGACCCAGTACTTC,CASSIRGVGRVLQKETQYF
TRBV29-1,TRBJ2-7,TRBD1,.,TGCAGCGTCACTAGGACAGGGAACGACGAGCAGTACTTC,CSVTRTGNDEQYF
TRBV29-1,TRBJ2-1,TRBD2,few,TGCAGCGTTCCACTAGCGAACAATGAGCAGTTCTTC,CSVPLANNEQFF
TRBV30,TRBJ1-2,TRBD1,once,TGTGCCTGTCCCGTAGGGGTCAGGGGGCGTTACTATGGCTACACCTTC,CACPVGVRGRYYGYTF
TRBV28,TRBJ2-5,.,.,TGTGCCAGCAGTTCAGACTGCCCATCGGGGACCCAGTACTTC,CASSSDCPSGTQYF
TRBV5-4,TRBJ1-6,.,few,TGTGCCAGCAGCTTGCGGGTCACGACAGTGGATAATTCACCCCTCCACTTT,CASSLRVTTVDNSPLHF
TRBV6-6,TRBJ2-2,.,few,TGTGCCAGCAGTATCCTCGGGGAGCTGTTTTTT,CASSILGELFF
TRBV30,TRBJ2-1,TRBD2,.,TGTGCCTTAGGAAGCGGGGGGAGGGATGAGCAGTTCTTC,CALGSGGRDEQFF
TRBV12-5,TRBJ1-3,.,.,TGTGCTAGTGGTTTAGGGGCTGGAAACACCATATATTTT,CASGLGAGNTIYF
TRBV5-4,TRBJ1-2,.,.,TGTGCCAGCAGCTTGGGCGGGACGGACTACTATGGCTACACCTTC,CASSLGGTDYYGYTF
TRBV5-4,TRBJ2-1,.,.,TGTGCCAGCAGCTTGGCCGGGGAGAGCTCCTACAATGAGCAGTTCTTC,CASSLAGESSYNEQFF
TRBV28,TRBJ1-1,.,.,TGTGCCAGCAGCCCAGGGGCTCGGAACACTGAAGCTTTCTTT,CASSPGARNTEAFF
TRBV19,TRBJ1-5,.,once,TGTGCCAGTAGTAATGGGGCATATGGTCAGCCCCAGCATTTT,CASSNGAYGQPQHF
TRBV28,TRBJ2-7,.,.,TGTGCCACTCTCCGGGACAATTCCTACGAGCAGTACTTC,CATLRDNSYEQYF
TRBV15,TRBJ2-7,TRBD2,.,TGTGCCTCCCACCGGGACTACTCCTACGAGCAGTACTTC,CASHRDYSYEQYF
TRBV19,TRBJ1-5,TRBD1,.,TGTGCCAGTAGTACCAGGACAGGGGATCAGCCCCAGCATTTT,CASSTRTGDQPQHF
TRBV7-2,TRBJ1-1,TRBD1,.,TGTGCCAGCAGCATACAGGGGGTGAACACTGAAGCTTTCTTT,CASSIQGVNTEAFF
TRBV29-1,TRBJ2-3,.,few,TGCAGCGTTGGTAGAGGCTATAGCACAGATACGCAGTATTTT,CSVGRGYSTDTQYF
TRBV29-1,TRBJ2-5,.,few,TGCAGCCGACTTGACTACCAAGAGACCCAGTACTTC,CSRLDYQETQYF
TRBV5-1,TRBJ2-1,TRBD1,.,TGCGCCAGCAGCTTGGCCGGGACAGGGGTATGGGATGAGCAGTTCTTC,CASSLAGTGVWDEQFF
TRBV18,TRBJ1-5,.,.,TGTGCCAGCTCACCAGGGAGGGATCAGCCCCAGCATTTT,CASSPGRDQPQHF
TRBV30,TRBJ2-1,.,.,TGTGCCTGGGGGGGGTACAATGAGCAGTTCTTC,CAWGGYNEQFF
TRBV28,TRBJ1-3,.,.,TGTGCCAGCAGAGAGGGTGGAAACACCATATATTTT,CASREGGNTIYF
TRBV6-5,TRBJ1-1,.,.,TGTGCCAGCAGTTACTTGGGGGCTCCGAGTGAAGCTTTCTTT,CASSYLGAPSEAFF
TRBV15,TRBJ1-1,.,.,TGTGCCACCAGCAGAGATGCAAAGGGAGGTACTGAAGCTTTCTTT,CATSRDAKGGTEAFF
TRBV5-1,TRBJ1-1,.,few,TGCGCCAGCAGCTTGGTCCTGCGGGGGAACACTGAAGCTTTCTTT,CASSLVLRGNTEAFF
TRBV5-4,TRBJ2-6,TRBD1,.,TGTGCCAGCAGCGCCTACCAAGGACAGGAGAGCGCCGCTGGGGCCAACGTCCTGACTTTC,CASSAYQGQESAAGANVLTF
TRBV29-1,TRBJ2-7,.,.,TGCAGCACACGAGACAAAGCCTACGAGCAGTACTTC,CSTRDKAYEQYF
TRBV6-1,TRBJ1-1,.,few,TGTGCCAGCAGTGAGTTACTGCCCACTGAAGCTTTCTTT,CASSELLPTEAFF
TRBV6-5,TRBJ1-1,.,.,TGTGCCAGCAGTCGGCAGGGGAGCACTGAAGCTTTCTTT,CASSRQGSTEAFF
TRBV5-1,TRBJ2-1,.,.,TGCGCCAGCAGCAAGGACATCTCCTACAATGAGCAGTTCTTC,CASSKDISYNEQFF
TRBV7-2,TRBJ2-7,TRBD1,few,TGTGCCAGCAGTCACCCGGGACAGGGTCTTCTCGAGCAGTACTTC,CASSHPGQGLLEQYF
TRBV28,TRBJ2-2,TRBD2,.,TGTGCCAGCAGTTCGGGACTAGCGGGAGTCTTGAACACCGGGGAGCTGTTTTTT,CASSSGLAGVLNTGELFF
TRBV2,TRBJ2-1,TRBD2,.,TGTGCCAGCAGTGAAGACGGAGCGGGAGGCTCCTACAATGAGCAGTTCTTC,CASSEDGAGGSYNEQFF
TRBV6-6,TRBJ1-5,.,.,TGTGCCAGCAGGAGGGAGGGGGAAGGCAATCAGCCCCAGCATTTT,CASRREGEGNQPQHF
TRBV11-2,TRBJ2-1,TRBD2,once,TGTGCCAGCAGCTTAGCGGGGGGGCCCTACAATGAGCAGTTCTTC,CASSLAGGPYNEQFF
TRBV5-1,TRBJ2-2,.,.,TGCGCCAGCAGGGAGAACGGGAACACCGGGGAGCTGTTTTTT,CASRENGNTGELFF
TRBV5-1,TRBJ2-1,.,.,TGCGCCAGCAGCTTGACCCCTAACAATGAGCAGTTCTTC,CASSLTPNNEQFF
TRBV30,TRBJ2-7,.,.,TGTGCCTGGAGCTACTTATCCAGGCTCGAGCAGTACTTC,CAWSYLSRLEQYF
TRBV7-8,TRBJ1-3,.,once,TGTGCCAGCAGCAAAGTCCGTTGGCGGGGGAGCTCTGGAAACACCATATATTTT,CASSKVRWRGSSGNTIYF
TRBV5-1,TRBJ1-1,.,few,TGCGCCAGCAGCTTGGCGCTCAGGGGAAACACTGAAGCTTTCTTT,CASSLALRGNTEAFF
TRBV5-5,TRBJ1-3,.,.,TGTGCCAGCAGCTCCGGGACTTACGGAAACACCATATATTTT,CASSSGTYGNTIYF
TRBV7-2,TRBJ2-1,TRBD2,.,TGTGCCAGCAGCCAGCGGACTGGTAGCGGGAGTTATGAGCAGTTCTTC,CASSQRTGSGSYEQFF
TRBV5-4,TRBJ2-1,.,.,TGTGCCAGCAGCTCAAATAGCGGAAGCTCCTACAATGAGCAGTTCTTC,CASSSNSGSSYNEQFF
TRBV5-1,TRBJ1-2,TRBD1,.,TGCGCCAGCAGCCCCGACAGGGCCAACTATGGCTACACCTTC,CASSPDRANYGYTF
TRBV5-6,TRBJ2-2,TRBD2,few,TGTGCCAGCAGCTTGAGCGGGAGAGGCGGGGAGCTGTTTTTT,CASSLSGRGGELFF